This is a list of T cell receptor beta chains from one sample in a study of vaccination and CD4 T cells after COVID-19. TCRdb independently ran MiXCR on the PCR reads; one entry per CDR3 protein. The sample shows about 5,700 distinct CDR3 sequences, roughly 27% of them seen only once. No antigens are known for them. Sequencing input: CD4+ T cells from blood, cultured in vitro. These receptors originate from a human donor in good health. The CDR3 runs from the conserved cysteine through the conserved F or W. The order of the fields is CDR3 DNA, CDR3 protein, CDR3 length, V gene, D gene, J gene, clone size. A D gene is named only where the DNA matches it firmly. Rows may omit the clone size; those that give it use once, few, many or a size class.

cdr3_nt: TGTGCCAGCAGTCCCTGGGTGGGTTCCGAGACCCAGTACTTC
cdr3_aa: CASSPWVGSETQYF
cdr3_length: 14
v_call: TRBV6-1
d_call: .
j_call: TRBJ2-5
clone_size: large

cdr3_nt: TGTGCCAGCAGCGTATATTCCCCCCCGGCATACACCTTC
cdr3_aa: CASSVYSPPAYTF
cdr3_length: 13
v_call: TRBV7-8
d_call: .
j_call: TRBJ1-2
clone_size: few

cdr3_nt: TGTGCCAGCAGTGAAAGGGGGGCTGGGGCCAACGTCCTGACTTTC
cdr3_aa: CASSERGAGANVLTF
cdr3_length: 15
v_call: TRBV2
d_call: .
j_call: TRBJ2-6
clone_size: few

cdr3_nt: TGCGCCAGCAGCTTTGAGGGTTATGGCTACACCTTC
cdr3_aa: CASSFEGYGYTF
cdr3_length: 12
v_call: TRBV5-1
d_call: .
j_call: TRBJ1-2
clone_size: .

cdr3_nt: TGTGCCAGCACCCTAGCGGGGGTCCGCTACAATGAGCAGTTCTTC
cdr3_aa: CASTLAGVRYNEQFF
cdr3_length: 15
v_call: TRBV7-2
d_call: TRBD2
j_call: TRBJ2-1
clone_size: few

cdr3_nt: TGTGCCAGCAGTGAGGGGGACACCGGGGAGCTGTTTTTT
cdr3_aa: CASSEGDTGELFF
cdr3_length: 13
v_call: TRBV6-4
d_call: .
j_call: TRBJ2-2
clone_size: .

cdr3_nt: TGTGCCAGCACCTCCGGGCCGGGACACCAAGAGACCCAGTACTTC
cdr3_aa: CASTSGPGHQETQYF
cdr3_length: 15
v_call: TRBV7-9
d_call: .
j_call: TRBJ2-5
clone_size: medium-sized

cdr3_nt: TGCAGTGCCCTACAGGGGCCGATCGAGCAGTACTTC
cdr3_aa: CSALQGPIEQYF
cdr3_length: 12
v_call: TRBV20-1
d_call: TRBD1
j_call: TRBJ2-7
clone_size: .

cdr3_nt: TGTGCCAGCCCAACGAAGGGGCAGGCCTCGGCTAACTATGGCTACACCTTC
cdr3_aa: CASPTKGQASANYGYTF
cdr3_length: 17
v_call: TRBV2
d_call: .
j_call: TRBJ1-2
clone_size: few

cdr3_nt: TGTGCCAGCAGTTCAAGACAGGGGGCAGTCAATCAGCCCCAGCATTTT
cdr3_aa: CASSSRQGAVNQPQHF
cdr3_length: 16
v_call: TRBV6-5
d_call: TRBD1
j_call: TRBJ1-5
clone_size: few

cdr3_nt: TGTGCCAGCAGTTACGCCCGGGATCAGCCCCAGCATTTT
cdr3_aa: CASSYARDQPQHF
cdr3_length: 13
v_call: TRBV6-5
d_call: .
j_call: TRBJ1-5
clone_size: medium-sized

cdr3_nt: TGTGCCAGCAGTAACAGCTTAACTGCGGGTACCATATATTTT
cdr3_aa: CASSNSLTAGTIYF
cdr3_length: 14
v_call: TRBV6-2/TRBV6-3
d_call: .
j_call: TRBJ1-3
clone_size: .

cdr3_nt: TGTGCCAGCCTTACCCCCGGGACCGGGGAGCTGTTTTTT
cdr3_aa: CASLTPGTGELFF
cdr3_length: 13
v_call: TRBV6-1
d_call: .
j_call: TRBJ2-2
clone_size: few

cdr3_nt: TGTGCCAGCAGACCTGATGGGGAACGGGGCTCTCTCTATGGCTACACCTTC
cdr3_aa: CASRPDGERGSLYGYTF
cdr3_length: 17
v_call: TRBV7-8
d_call: .
j_call: TRBJ1-2
clone_size: few

cdr3_nt: TGCGCCAGCAAGGGACTAGCAGAGACCCAGTACTTC
cdr3_aa: CASKGLAETQYF
cdr3_length: 12
v_call: TRBV10-2
d_call: TRBD2
j_call: TRBJ2-5
clone_size: .

cdr3_nt: TGTGCCAGCACCGGGTGGGGGGGGGCCTTTCAGCCCCAGCATTTT
cdr3_aa: CASTGWGGAFQPQHF
cdr3_length: 15
v_call: TRBV7-3
d_call: .
j_call: TRBJ1-5
clone_size: .

cdr3_nt: TGTGCCAGTAGTCGACAGGGCTCCGGAGGGGGCTACACCTTC
cdr3_aa: CASSRQGSGGGYTF
cdr3_length: 14
v_call: TRBV19
d_call: TRBD1
j_call: TRBJ1-2
clone_size: .

cdr3_nt: TGCAGTGCTAGAGTGTCCAGTCAGTTAACTCCGATACCTTATGGGCAGTACTTC
cdr3_aa: CSARVSSQLTPIPYGQYF
cdr3_length: 18
v_call: TRBV20-1
d_call: .
j_call: TRBJ2-7
clone_size: .

cdr3_nt: TGCAGTGCTCGGGGCAGGGGGCCCTCTGGGGCCAACGTCCTGACTTTC
cdr3_aa: CSARGRGPSGANVLTF
cdr3_length: 16
v_call: TRBV20-1
d_call: TRBD1
j_call: TRBJ2-6
clone_size: .

cdr3_nt: TGTGCCAGCAGACCCCGGGACAGGGAGGATGGCTACACCTTC
cdr3_aa: CASRPRDREDGYTF
cdr3_length: 14
v_call: TRBV6-2/TRBV6-3
d_call: TRBD1
j_call: TRBJ1-2
clone_size: medium-sized

cdr3_nt: TGTGCCAGTTCACCGGGACAGGGCCGTCAGCCCCAGCATTTT
cdr3_aa: CASSPGQGRQPQHF
cdr3_length: 14
v_call: TRBV6-1
d_call: TRBD1
j_call: TRBJ1-5
clone_size: medium-sized

cdr3_nt: TGCAGTGCTAGATCCAGGGACACTGAAGCTTTCTTT
cdr3_aa: CSARSRDTEAFF
cdr3_length: 12
v_call: TRBV20-1
d_call: .
j_call: TRBJ1-1
clone_size: medium-sized

cdr3_nt: TGTGCCAGCAGTGACTCGAGGGGGGGCACAGATACGCAGTATTTT
cdr3_aa: CASSDSRGGTDTQYF
cdr3_length: 15
v_call: TRBV6-4
d_call: .
j_call: TRBJ2-3
clone_size: .

cdr3_nt: TGTGCCAGCAGTGAAGGGGGCGTGAACACTGAAGCTTTCTTT
cdr3_aa: CASSEGGVNTEAFF
cdr3_length: 14
v_call: TRBV25-1
d_call: .
j_call: TRBJ1-1
clone_size: few

cdr3_nt: TGCAGTGCTCCACCCGGGACTAGCGGGGGTACGCAGTATTTT
cdr3_aa: CSAPPGTSGGTQYF
cdr3_length: 14
v_call: TRBV20-1
d_call: TRBD2
j_call: TRBJ2-3
clone_size: medium-sized

cdr3_nt: TGTGCCAGCACAGCAGGGACCGTCACCTACGAGCAGTACTTC
cdr3_aa: CASTAGTVTYEQYF
cdr3_length: 14
v_call: TRBV18
d_call: .
j_call: TRBJ2-7
clone_size: .

cdr3_nt: TGTGCCAGCAGTTCGCCCGGGGACGGGAGCCCTGAAGCTTTCTTT
cdr3_aa: CASSSPGDGSPEAFF
cdr3_length: 15
v_call: TRBV6-5
d_call: .
j_call: TRBJ1-1
clone_size: .

cdr3_nt: TGTGCCAGTAGTATTGGCTCAAGCCGACACTATGGCTACACCTTC
cdr3_aa: CASSIGSSRHYGYTF
cdr3_length: 15
v_call: TRBV19
d_call: .
j_call: TRBJ1-2
clone_size: .

cdr3_nt: TGTGCCAGCAGCGTAAGGGGGGGTACAGCTTTCTTT
cdr3_aa: CASSVRGGTAFF
cdr3_length: 12
v_call: TRBV11-2
d_call: .
j_call: TRBJ1-1
clone_size: .